Sequencing of this T cell receptor beta chain was carried out in a study of cytotoxic CD8 clonotypes in ibrutinib-treated CLL (dated by TCRdb to the early 2020s). With regard to the full study: In this cohort, about 16 patients were treatment-naive and 11 to 12 were relapsed/refractory, while some 18 had unmutated IGHV. Longitudinal samples were obtainable from about 30% of the roughly 90 participants in the trial. Samples averaged around 280,000 productive templates and approximately 100,000 productive rearrangements. Response samples were taken after a median of 12 months on treatment, ranging from about 6 to 36 months. Responses were partial in some 24 patients and complete in 2; after median about 5.5 years follow-up, roughly 15 stayed in remission and around 12 progressed. All remission and progressive disease samples were collected while patients were still receiving ibrutinib. Cryopreserved peripheral blood mononuclear cells were collected at three points: before therapy, at response, and at either sustained remission or disease progression. General findings and caveats noted by the study authors: Sampling times were not matched between sustained-remission and progressing patients, and lymph node repertoires were not studied. At baseline, clonality was higher than in age-matched healthy donors and showed a strong correlation with circulating CD8+ T-cell counts. An increase in clonality was observed at ibrutinib response, with clonality remaining stable during sustained remission and falling back toward baseline at progression. Public clonotypes were rare and either contracted or stayed stable during treatment, and the rise in clonality at ibrutinib response reflected the expansion of private clonotypes.

As encoded in the germline V gene, CDR1 is SGHRS while CDR2 is YFSETQ. Reading from cysteine to phenylalanine, the CDR3 counts 14 amino acids. CDR3 DNA only is kept here, 42 bases in frame from base 1. The germline ends are 11 bases apart after V is trimmed by 1 base and J by 4 bases. The goal of deep resolution MiSeq sequencing was a depth between 1 in 1 million and 1 in 200,000 T cells, and coverage averaged 10x per clonotype. TCR beta libraries were generated with the immunoSEQ hsTCRB Kit. The published analysis was carried out like this. Data were analyzed with ImmunoSEQ Data Assistant and ImmunoSEQ Analyzer, with V, D and J genes assigned per IMGT definitions. Clonality was computed as one minus normalized Shannon entropy of productive rearrangement frequencies, ranging from 0 to 1. Only overrepresented clonotypes making up at least 0.05% of each patient's repertoire were included in the public clonotype analysis. Around 13 age-matched healthy donor repertoires from immuneACCESS were used as controls for clonality. As stored in TCRdb, this immuneACCESS dataset retains in-frame rearrangements with V and J assigned. A fraction of the clones does not appear; measured against another copy, unresolved V genes explain less than half of the discrepancy, and the remainder lacks a known reason. V and J calls and clone size come straight from that table; D and trimming were deduced from the DNA. The sample data list some 200,000 clones, and approximately 70% of these were observed just once. The top ten clonotypes cover approximately 6% of the sample.

The sample's time point label, in plain terms: about a year on ibrutinib. For TCR beta library preparation, 1.5 to 2 micrograms of genomic DNA were extracted from the cryopreserved PBMCs. Longitudinal blood samples from CLL patients on ibrutinib monotherapy were analyzed using high-throughput TCR beta sequencing. The patients took part in an open-label, single-center phase 2 trial of ibrutinib monotherapy. As for this clone: There is no known antigen for this receptor. The sample holds no much larger clone one base away, and base qualities are not on file.

The material was PBMCs, obtained after 12 months of ibrutinib treatment. The rearranged chain carries TRBV5-1 and TRBJ1-2, with the identity of the D gene unclear. The origin of this receptor is a human donor with chronic lymphocytic leukemia. The CDR3 in this case is CASSLSGPLYGYTF. The DNA reads as follows: TGCGCCAGCAGCTTGTCGGGCCCCCTCTATGGCTACACCTTC. Reference TRBV5-1 and TRBJ1-2 genes cover what lies past the CDR3, so the full variable domain is KAGVTQTPRYLIKTRGQQVTLSCSPISGHRSVSWYQQTPGQGLQFLFEYFSETQRNKGNFPGRFSGRQFSNSRSEMNVSTLELGDSALYLCASSLSGPLYGYTFGSGTRLTVV.